The present T cell receptor (beta chain) was sequenced within a study of T cells in Graves' hyperthyroidism and ophthalmopathy. There were TCR beta CDR3 regions amplified from RNA transcripts. Researchers ran a first-round RT-PCR on the TCR CDR3 using the HTBI primer set. TCRdb itself ran the multiplex PCR reads through MiXCR, one entry per CDR3 protein. The data show under 700,000 distinct CDR3 sequences, approximately 44% seen once. This CDR3 is 15 amino acids long. Deletions cut 0 bases from V and 5 bases from J, with 12 bases between. The germline gives CDR1 SGHRS, CDR2 YFSETQ. The chain carries TRBV5-1 and TRBJ1-5, with D unclear. Sequencing used peripheral blood or thyroid tissue (not recorded which). This sequence was found in a woman younger than 30 with Graves' hyperthyroidism. In DNA form, the CDR3 reads TGCGCCAGCAGCTTGGGGGGTCGGCCTTATCAGCCCCAGCATTTT. This gives the protein CASSLGGRPYQPQHF. Together with reference TRBV5-1 and TRBJ1-5, the CDR3 gives the full variable domain: KAGVTQTPRYLIKTRGQQVTLSCSPISGHRSVSWYQQTPGQGLQFLFEYFSETQRNKGNFPGRFSGRQFSNSRSEMNVSTLELGDSALYLCASSLGGRPYQPQHFGDGTRLSIL.